Each of the 18 T cell receptor beta chains below was sequenced from the same sample in a study of T cell changes during pregnancy in multiple sclerosis. Clones were sequenced by immunoSEQ multiplex PCR, and TCRdb holds only the in-frame ones, with some missing. The sample yields around 60,000 clones, roughly 92% seen once. Sample: peripheral blood, taken in the second trimester of pregnancy. The receptors here all came from a female donor with multiple sclerosis, enrolled in a pregnancy study.

The chain links TRBV10-3 to TRBJ2-2; the match to TRBD2 covers 10 bases. This CDR3 region has 17 residues. J was trimmed by 0 bases and V by 5 bases; bases with no gene match: 6. Germline V CDR1 and CDR2: ENHRY, SYGVKD. The CDR3 bases are TGTGCCATCAGTCGGCTAGCGGGGGCCGCGAACACCGGGGAGCTGTTTTTT. Protein: CAISRLAGAANTGELFF.

This chain uses TRBV9 with TRBJ1-2; unclear D gene. Germline loops: CDR1 SGDLS, CDR2 YYNGEE. The V gene lost 4 bases and the J gene lost 3 bases, with 10 bases spanning the gap. The CDR3 spans 13 residues. CDR3 protein: CASSIRQDYGYTF. The CDR3, as DNA: TGTGCCAGCAGCATACGGCAGGACTATGGCTACACCTTC.

The J gene is TRBJ2-2, the V gene TRBV10-3; the D gene is possibly TRBD1 (6 bases). CDR3 size: 16 residues. Germline V CDR1 and CDR2: ENHRY, SYGVKD. V lost 4 bases and J lost 1, with 13 bases in between. The CDR3 DNA reads TGTGCCATCAGTGTCTCCAGGACAGAGAACACCGGGGAGCTGTTTTTT. Translated: CAISVSRTENTGELFF.

The gene calls are TRBV21-1 and TRBJ2-1; TRBD2 was called by the table and not checked on the DNA. TRBV21-1 is recorded as a pseudogene. The CDR3 totals 18 residues. CDR3 residues: CASSTRPVSPRTCNEQFF. The CDR3 bases are TGTGCCAGCAGCACCCGACCCGTGTCGCCGAGGACTTGCAATGAGCAGTTCTTC.

V is TRBV13 and J is TRBJ2-1; D is unclear. The V end lost 6 bases, the J end lost 10 bases, and 13 bases lay between the germline ends. The CDR3 extends over 12 amino acids. Per germline, CDR1 PRHDT and CDR2 FYEKMQ (reference sequence). DNA of the CDR3: TGTGCCAGCAGGGATTCGACTGGGGAGCAGTTCTTC. This gives the protein CASRDSTGEQFF.

The gene calls are TRBV6-1 and TRBJ2-2, with 8 bases that match TRBD1. CDR1 and CDR2 from the germline V gene are MNHNS and SASEGT. Losses at the gene ends were 6 bases for V and 4 bases for J; bases not matched to a gene: 7. CDR3 length equals 15 residues. As DNA, the CDR3 is TGTGCCAGCAGACACGGACAGGGATCCACCGGGGAGCTGTTTTTT. Protein sequence: CASRHGQGSTGELFF.

J is TRBJ2-2 and V is TRBV4-2; maybe TRBD1 (5 bases). V was shortened by 1 base and J by 5 bases, with 8 bases between the two germline ends. The CDR3 contains 14 residues. In germline, CDR1 is LGHNA, CDR2 YNFKEQ. This CDR3 is CASSQGRATGELFF. Here the CDR3 DNA reads TGTGCCAGCAGCCAAGGCAGGGCGACCGGGGAGCTGTTTTTT.

The rearrangement links TRBV6-1 to TRBJ1-5, with D possibly matching TRBD1 (6 bases). The CDR3 extends over 14 amino acids. V was trimmed by 6 bases and J by 5 bases, leaving 14 bases between them. Germline assignment: CDR1 MNHNS and CDR2 SASEGT. The CDR3 loop reads CASRLRGGDQPQHF. The CDR3 coding sequence is TGTGCCAGCAGGCTCAGGGGTGGCGATCAGCCCCAGCATTTT.

This rearrangement joins TRBV29-1 to TRBJ1-2, with 12 bases identical to TRBD1. The CDR3 loop spans 15 amino acids. Germline V gene lookup returns CDR1 SQVTM and CDR2 ANQGSEA. Trimming cost V 6 bases and J 3 bases; bases outside gene matches: 8. DNA for the CDR3: TGCAGCGTCGCCGGGACAGGGGGCGTCGACTATGGCTACACCTTC. Its translation is CSVAGTGGVDYGYTF.

CDR3 nucleotides: TGCGCCAGCAGCCCGCACGTAGCGGGGGCTTACAATGAGCAGTTCTTC. Its translation is CASSPHVAGAYNEQFF. This chain connects TRBV5-1 to TRBJ2-1; 9 bases are a match to TRBD2. CDR1 SGHRS and CDR2 YFSETQ come from the germline V gene. This CDR3 is built from 16 residues. V dropped 4 bases and J dropped 4; count of bases not matched to a gene: 9.

The chain joins TRBV10-1 to TRBJ2-7, with no clear D. V was pared by 8 bases and J by 6 bases, with 11 bases between. This CDR3 has 11 amino acids. The germline gives CDR1 WNHNN, CDR2 SYGVQD (reference sequence). CDR3 in amino acids: CASYANGEQYF. CDR3 DNA sequence: TGCGCCAGCTACGCTAACGGCGAGCAGTACTTC.

The genes are TRBV28 and TRBJ2-4, with D perhaps matching TRBD1 (5 bases). The CDR3 runs to 15 residues. Germline loops: CDR1 MDHEN, CDR2 SYDVKM. Trimming took off 6 bases at V and 0 bases at J, with 12 bases between the two ends. As DNA, the CDR3 is TGTGCCAGCAGCCCGCAGGGCATAGCCAAAAACATTCAGTACTTC. Translating it yields CASSPQGIAKNIQYF.

The chain recombines TRBV6-5 with TRBJ2-5; D perhaps matches TRBD1 (5 bases). The CDR3 spans 14 residues. Germline V lookup: CDR1 MNHEY, CDR2 SVGAGI. V gave up 8 bases and J gave up 5 bases, with 18 bases separating them. The CDR3 DNA is TGTGCCAGCGCACCCTGGAATGCAGGGGAGACCCAGTACTTC. Its protein product is CASAPWNAGETQYF.

V and J are TRBV9 and TRBJ2-5; TRBD2 agrees at 9 bases. CDR3 size: 15 residues. CDR1 is SGDLS and CDR2 is YYNGEE in the germline V gene. With 5 bases clipped from V and 4 bases from J, the junction kept 9 bases outside the gene matches. The CDR3 protein is CASSAASGMGETQYF. DNA for the CDR3: TGTGCCAGCAGTGCCGCTAGCGGGATGGGAGAGACCCAGTACTTC.

The rearrangement joins TRBV5-1 to TRBJ2-2; D remains ambiguous. V lost 4 bases and J 1 base, leaving 11 bases between the germline ends. CDR1 SGHRS and CDR2 YFSETQ come from the germline V gene. The CDR3 length is 15 residues. CDR3 sequence: CASSTTPQNTGELFF. As DNA, the CDR3 is TGCGCCAGCAGCACAACCCCCCAGAACACCGGGGAGCTGTTTTTT.

V is TRBV7-2 and J is TRBJ1-1; D remains ambiguous. Deletions cut 5 bases from V and 6 bases from J, with 7 bases between. The CDR3 consists of 11 residues. Germline V gene sequence: CDR1 SGHTA, CDR2 FQGNSA. The CDR3 loop reads CASSPFAEAFF. The DNA of the CDR3 is TGTGCCAGCAGCCCTTTCGCTGAAGCTTTCTTT.

The chain carries TRBV7-9 and TRBJ2-1, with D unclear. In germline, CDR1 is SEHNR, CDR2 FQNEAQ (reference sequence). Trimming took 5 bases from V and 9 from J, leaving 23 bases between them. This CDR3 contains 16 residues. CDR3 coding DNA: TGTGCCAGCAGCGCCCCTTTGTGGGTGGAGCCCGCTGAGCAGTTCTTC. It is translated as CASSAPLWVEPAEQFF. The entire variable domain, with the rest obtained from reference TRBV7-9 and TRBJ2-1, is as follows: DTGVSQNPRHKITKRGQNVTFRCDPISEHNRLYWYRQTLGQGPEFLTYFQNEAQLEKSRLLSDRFSAERPKGSFSTLEIQRTEQGDSAMYLCASSAPLWVEPAEQFFGPGTRLTVL.

The CDR3 nucleotides are TGTGCCACCCGGGACAGGGGGAAGAACACCATATATTTT. It specifies CATRDRGKNTIYF. V gene TRBV6-5 combines with J gene TRBJ1-3, with 11 bases matching TRBD1. V was pared by 10 bases and J by 7 bases, with 6 bases of the junction left unmatched. The CDR3 sequence is 13 residues long. CDR1 and CDR2 (germline): MNHEY, SVGAGI.